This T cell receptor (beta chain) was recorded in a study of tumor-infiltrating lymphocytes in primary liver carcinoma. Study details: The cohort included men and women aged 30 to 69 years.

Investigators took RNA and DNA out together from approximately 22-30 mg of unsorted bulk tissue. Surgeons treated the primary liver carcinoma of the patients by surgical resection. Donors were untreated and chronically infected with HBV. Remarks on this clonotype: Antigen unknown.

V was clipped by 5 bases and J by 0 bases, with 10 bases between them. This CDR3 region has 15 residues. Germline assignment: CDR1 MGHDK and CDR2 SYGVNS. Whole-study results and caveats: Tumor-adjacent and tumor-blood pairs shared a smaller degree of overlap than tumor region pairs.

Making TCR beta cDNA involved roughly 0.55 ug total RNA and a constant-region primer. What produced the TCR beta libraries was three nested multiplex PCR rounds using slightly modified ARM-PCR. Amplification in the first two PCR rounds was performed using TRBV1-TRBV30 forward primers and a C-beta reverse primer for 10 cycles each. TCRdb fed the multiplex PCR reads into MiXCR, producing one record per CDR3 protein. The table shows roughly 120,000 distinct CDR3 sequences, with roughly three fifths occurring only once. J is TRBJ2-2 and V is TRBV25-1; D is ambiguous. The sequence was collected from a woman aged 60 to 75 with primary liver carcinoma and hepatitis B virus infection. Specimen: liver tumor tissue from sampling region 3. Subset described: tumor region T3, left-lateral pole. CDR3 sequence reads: CASSPRLANTGELFF. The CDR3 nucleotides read TGTGCCAGCAGTCCACGACTGGCGAACACCGGGGAGCTGTTTTTT.